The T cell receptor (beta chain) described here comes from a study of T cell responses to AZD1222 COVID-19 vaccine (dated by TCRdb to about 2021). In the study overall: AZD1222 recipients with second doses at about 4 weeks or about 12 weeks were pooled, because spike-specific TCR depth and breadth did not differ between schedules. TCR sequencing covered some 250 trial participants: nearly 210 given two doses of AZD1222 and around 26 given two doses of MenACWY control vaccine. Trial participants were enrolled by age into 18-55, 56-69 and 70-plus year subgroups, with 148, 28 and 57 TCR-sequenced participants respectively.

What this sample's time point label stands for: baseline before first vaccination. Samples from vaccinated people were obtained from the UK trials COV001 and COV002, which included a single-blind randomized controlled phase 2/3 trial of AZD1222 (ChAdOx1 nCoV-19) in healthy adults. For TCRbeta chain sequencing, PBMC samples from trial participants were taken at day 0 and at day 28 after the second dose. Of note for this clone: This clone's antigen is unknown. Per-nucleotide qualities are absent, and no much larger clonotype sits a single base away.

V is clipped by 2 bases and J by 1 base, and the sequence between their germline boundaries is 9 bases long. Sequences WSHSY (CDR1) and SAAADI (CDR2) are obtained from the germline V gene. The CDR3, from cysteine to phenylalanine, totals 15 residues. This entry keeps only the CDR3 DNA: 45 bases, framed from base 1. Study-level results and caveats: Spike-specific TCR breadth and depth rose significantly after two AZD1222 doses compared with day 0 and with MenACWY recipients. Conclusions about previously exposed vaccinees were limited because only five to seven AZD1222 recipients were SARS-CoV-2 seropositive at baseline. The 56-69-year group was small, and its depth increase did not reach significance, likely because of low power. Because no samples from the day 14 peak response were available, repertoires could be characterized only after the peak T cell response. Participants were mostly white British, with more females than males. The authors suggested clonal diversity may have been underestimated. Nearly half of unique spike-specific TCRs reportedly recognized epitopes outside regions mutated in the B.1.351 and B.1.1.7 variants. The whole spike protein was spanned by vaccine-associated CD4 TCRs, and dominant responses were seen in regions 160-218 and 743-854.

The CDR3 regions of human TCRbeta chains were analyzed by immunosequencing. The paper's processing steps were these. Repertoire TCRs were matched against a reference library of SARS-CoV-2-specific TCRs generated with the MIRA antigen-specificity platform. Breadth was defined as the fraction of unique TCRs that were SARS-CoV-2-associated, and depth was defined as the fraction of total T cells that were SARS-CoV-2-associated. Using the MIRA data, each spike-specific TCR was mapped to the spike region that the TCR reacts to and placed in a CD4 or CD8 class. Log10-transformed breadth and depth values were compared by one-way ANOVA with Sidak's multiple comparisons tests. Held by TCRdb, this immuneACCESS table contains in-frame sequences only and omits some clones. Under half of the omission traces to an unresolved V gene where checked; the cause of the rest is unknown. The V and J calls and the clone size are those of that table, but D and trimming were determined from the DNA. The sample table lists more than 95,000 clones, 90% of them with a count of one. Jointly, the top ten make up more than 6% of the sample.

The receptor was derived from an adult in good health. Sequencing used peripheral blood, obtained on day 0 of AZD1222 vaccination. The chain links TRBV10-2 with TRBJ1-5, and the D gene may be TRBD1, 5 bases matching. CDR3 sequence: CASSEQGGSNQPQHF. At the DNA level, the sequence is TGCGCCAGCAGTGAGCAGGGAGGAAGCAATCAGCCCCAGCATTTT.